This T cell receptor (beta chain) derives from a study of blood T cell repertoires in COVID-19. Clones were read by immunoSEQ multiplex PCR, and TCRdb kept only the in-frame ones, dropping some. The sample contains just over 250,000 clones, around 89% of which appear only once. The clonotype comes from a man in his 60s who had recovered from COVID-19. Sequencing was carried out using peripheral blood.

CDR3 DNA sequence: TGTGCCAGCAGCCAAGGACTGACCTCCTACGAGCAGTACTTC. It codes for CASSQGLTSYEQYF. The chain uses TRBV4-2 and TRBJ2-7; D ambiguous. This CDR3 is 14 amino acids long. The V gene lost 1 base and the J gene lost 0 bases, with 7 bases spanning the gap. Germline CDR1 LGHNA, CDR2 YNFKEQ.